The 12 T cell receptor beta chains in this list originate from one sample, sequenced in a study of T cells after yellow fever vaccination. A single record per CDR3 protein comes from TCRdb applying MiXCR to the 5' RACE reads. Of about 580,000 distinct CDR3 sequences in the sample, roughly a sixth were seen once. The sample consisted of PBMCs, taken 5 to 6 days after the first yellow fever vaccination. These receptors all stem from a man aged 18 to 29 who received the YFV17D yellow fever vaccine.

This clonotype turned up a few times. V is TRBV28 and J is TRBJ1-2, with 7 bases identical to TRBD1. The V gene end was trimmed by 3 bases and the J gene end by 5 bases; junction bases not matched to a gene: 6. CDR3 length: 14 amino acids. Germline V CDR1 and CDR2: MDHEN, SYDVKM. The CDR3 region has the DNA TGTGCCAGCAGTTTCGACAGGGTCACATATGGCTACACCTTC. Translated: CASSFDRVTYGYTF.

The chain links TRBV27 to TRBJ1-5; no clear D. CDR3 length equals 14 residues. The V gene's germline CDR1 is MNHEY and CDR2 SMNVEV (reference sequence). V shed 6 bases and J shed 1 base, with 10 bases lying between them. CDR3 bases: TGTGCCAGCAGACCAGAAGGGAGCAATCAGCCCCAGCATTTT. Translation: CASRPEGSNQPQHF.

This chain connects TRBV11-2 to TRBJ2-3; 11 bases fit TRBD2. The J segment lost 2 bases and the V segment lost 4 bases, leaving 5 bases of the junction unmatched. Germline CDR1 is SGHAT and CDR2 is FQNNGV. The CDR3 is 16 residues long. CDR3 coding DNA: TGTGCCAGCAGCTCCCGACTAGCGGGAAACACAGATACGCAGTATTTT. Protein: CASSSRLAGNTDTQYF.

This clonotype has only a few counts. V is TRBV4-3 and J is TRBJ1-2, with D perhaps TRBD1 (5 bases). V lost 3 bases and J lost 7, with 9 bases in between. The CDR3 runs to 12 residues. Looked up from germline, CDR1 is LGHNA and CDR2 is YSLEER. The chain's CDR3 is CASSHARGGYTF. The DNA for the CDR3 is TGCGCCAGCAGCCACGCTAGGGGTGGCTACACCTTC.

This clonotype turned up a few times. The chain uses TRBV6-5 and TRBJ2-1; 8 positions match TRBD2. Germline V gives CDR1 MNHEY, CDR2 SVGAGI. This CDR3 comprises 16 residues. The J segment lost 2 bases and the V segment lost 4 bases, leaving 7 bases of the junction unmatched. The CDR3 here is CASSSLGGGPYNEQFF. In DNA form, the CDR3 reads TGTGCCAGCAGTTCCCTTGGCGGGGGGCCCTACAATGAGCAGTTCTTC.

This chain uses TRBV2 with TRBJ1-6; 10 positions agree with TRBD1. J lost 7 bases, V lost 5 bases, and 8 bases had no gene match. This CDR3 comprises 16 residues. The germline V gene has CDR1 SNHLY and CDR2 FYNNEI. The CDR3: CASSLGQGGRNSPLHF. The CDR3 nucleotides are TGTGCCAGCAGTCTCGGACAGGGGGGTCGGAATTCACCCCTCCACTTT.

The J gene is TRBJ1-2, the V gene TRBV6-1, with 9 bases matching TRBD1. Germline V gene lookup returns CDR1 MNHNS and CDR2 SASEGT. The CDR3 extends over 15 amino acids. J was trimmed by 5 bases and V by 4 bases; bases with no gene match: 8. CDR3 DNA: TGTGCCAGCAGTGTTACAGGGGGCGCTTATTATGGCTACACCTTC. Translating gives CASSVTGGAYYGYTF.

This clonotype was seen a handful of times. This chain joins TRBV7-3 and TRBJ1-4; D is undetermined. Deletions cut 5 bases from V and 8 bases from J, with 6 bases between. The length of the CDR3 is 11 residues. CDR1 and CDR2 (germline): SGHTA, FQGTGA. CDR3 nucleotide sequence: TGTGCCAGCAGCCGAGACGAAAAACTGTTTTTT. It is translated as CASSRDEKLFF.

This clonotype has only a few counts. This sequence joins TRBV7-8 and TRBJ1-2; 8 bases match TRBD1. The trim removed 5 bases at V and 6 bases at J, leaving 8 bases unmatched. The CDR3 totals 14 residues. Per germline, CDR1 SGHVS and CDR2 FQNEAQ. For the CDR3, the DNA is TGTGCCAGCAGCCTAGGCAGGGGGCAGAATGGCTACACCTTC. It translates to CASSLGRGQNGYTF.

In this sample, this clonotype turned up a few times. The rearrangement uses TRBV5-4 and TRBJ1-1; D is possibly TRBD1 (5 bases). From germline, CDR1 is SGHNT and CDR2 YYREEE (reference sequence). The CDR3 runs to 14 residues. The V end was cut by 4 bases, the J end by 0 bases, with 10 bases between. The CDR3 DNA reads TGTGCCAGCAGCGGGGGGGGGATGAACACTGAAGCTTTCTTT. It encodes CASSGGGMNTEAFF.

The chain is built from TRBV7-8 and TRBJ2-5; no definite D call. Germline V gives CDR1 SGHVS, CDR2 FQNEAQ. V dropped 4 bases and J dropped 9 bases, with 18 bases sitting between them. This CDR3 is built from 14 residues. The DNA of the CDR3 is TGTGCCAGCAGCTCAGTTCCCGGCCCTCGGGCCCAGTACTTC. Its translation is CASSSVPGPRAQYF.

A few counts support this clonotype. The chain has TRBV11-2 and TRBJ2-1, with 13 bases lining up with TRBD2. CDR1 is SGHAT and CDR2 is FQNNGV in the germline V gene. The CDR3 runs 17 residues. J gave up 9 bases and V 0 bases, and 8 bases lay outside the gene matches. Here the CDR3 DNA reads TGTGCCAGCAGCTTAGATCCGACTAGCGGGGGGTTCGGTGAGCAGTTCTTC. Amino acid sequence: CASSLDPTSGGFGEQFF.